The 4 T cell receptor beta chains listed next were all sequenced from one sample in a study of T-cell reconstitution after alpha-beta-depleted transplantation in children. The authors prepared the TCRbeta library with unique molecular identifiers. TCRdb re-analysed the PCR reads in MiXCR, keeping a single row per CDR3 protein. The table records 700,000 to 950,000 distinct CDR3 sequences, roughly 15% of them present only once. Here the sequenced sample was PBMCs, mostly from graft donor cells, taken 360 days after TCRalphabeta/CD19-depleted stem cell transplant. The source is a male patient aged 10 to 17 who had a stem cell transplant for acute lymphoblastic leukemia, so the T cells may come from the graft donor.

This clonotype has a handful of counts. The genes are TRBV5-5 and TRBJ2-3; D possibly matches TRBD1 or TRBD2 (5 bases each). V gave up 7 bases and J gave up 8 bases, with 17 bases separating them. The CDR3 spans 13 residues. Germline lookup yields CDR1 SGHKS and CDR2 YYEKEE (reference sequence). The CDR3 DNA sequence: TGTGCCAGCCGGGGCTTAGGCCTGGGTACGCAGTATTTT. Its translation is CASRGLGLGTQYF.

The rearrangement uses TRBV4-1 and TRBJ2-2; TRBD1 matches 9 bases. This CDR3 is built from 18 residues. Germline CDR1 reads MGHRA; CDR2 reads YSYEKL. J lost 4 bases, V lost 0 bases, and 9 bases had no gene match. This CDR3 reads CASSQDWTGARFTGELFF. The CDR3 nucleotides are TGCGCCAGCAGCCAAGATTGGACAGGGGCGCGTTTCACCGGGGAGCTGTTTTTT.

This clonotype was observed many times. The chain joins TRBV24-1 to TRBJ2-3; 12 nucleotides align to TRBD2. The CDR3 length is 16 residues. With V trimmed by 4 bases and J by 5 bases, 6 bases remained unmatched. Germline values: CDR1 KGHDR, CDR2 SFDVKD. The CDR3 here is CATSDRTSGEEDTQYF. In nucleotides, the CDR3 is TGTGCCACCAGTGACCGGACTAGCGGGGAGGAAGATACGCAGTATTTT.

The chain couples TRBV18 to TRBJ2-1; the D call may be TRBD1 or TRBD2 (5 bases each). Germline V gives CDR1 KGHSH, CDR2 LQKENI. CDR3 length: 13 residues. With 4 bases removed from V and 9 bases from J, the gap between germline ends came to 13 bases. The CDR3 reads CASSLVGTLEQFF. The CDR3 nucleotides read TGTGCCAGCTCACTCGTGGGGACGCTTGAGCAGTTCTTC.